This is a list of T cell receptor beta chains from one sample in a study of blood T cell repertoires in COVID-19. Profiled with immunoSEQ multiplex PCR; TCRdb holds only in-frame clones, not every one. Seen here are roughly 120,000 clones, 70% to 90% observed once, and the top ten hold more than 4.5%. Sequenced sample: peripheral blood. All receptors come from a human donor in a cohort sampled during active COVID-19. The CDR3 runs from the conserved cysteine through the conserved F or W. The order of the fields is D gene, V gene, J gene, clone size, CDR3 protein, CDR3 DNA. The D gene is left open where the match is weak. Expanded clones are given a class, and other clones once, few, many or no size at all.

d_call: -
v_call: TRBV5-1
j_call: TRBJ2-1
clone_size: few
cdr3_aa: CASSLDRATDNEQFF
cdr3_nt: TGCGCCAGCAGCTTGGACAGAGCAACAGACAATGAGCAGTTCTTC

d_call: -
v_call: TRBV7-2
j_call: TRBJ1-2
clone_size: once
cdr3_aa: CASSPQRGGSGYTF
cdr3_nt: TGTGCCAGCAGCCCCCAGAGGGGGGGATCGGGCTACACCTTC

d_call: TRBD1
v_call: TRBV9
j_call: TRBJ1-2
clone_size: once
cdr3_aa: CASSHRGHHYGYTF
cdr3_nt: TGTGCCAGCAGCCACAGGGGACACCACTATGGCTACACCTTC

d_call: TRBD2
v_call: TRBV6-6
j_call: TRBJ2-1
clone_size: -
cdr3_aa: CASSLTSGTNNEQFF
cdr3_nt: TGTGCCAGCAGCCTGACTAGCGGGACGAACAATGAGCAGTTCTTC

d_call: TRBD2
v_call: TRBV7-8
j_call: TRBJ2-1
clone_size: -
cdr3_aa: CASILGAGGHREQFF
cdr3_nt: TGTGCCAGCATTCTCGGGGCGGGAGGGCATCGTGAGCAGTTCTTC

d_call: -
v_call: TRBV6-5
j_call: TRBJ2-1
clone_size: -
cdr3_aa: CASIPSASFQQFF
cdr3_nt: TGTGCCAGCATACCTTCTGCCAGTTTCCAGCAGTTCTTC

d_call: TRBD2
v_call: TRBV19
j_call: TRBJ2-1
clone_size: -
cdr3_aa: CASTRTGGLAGGFKNEQFF
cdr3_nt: TGTGCCAGTACCAGAACAGGGGGACTAGCGGGAGGGTTCAAAAATGAGCAGTTCTTC

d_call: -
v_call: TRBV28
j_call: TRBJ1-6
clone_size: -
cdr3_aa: CASRQRQTANSPLHF
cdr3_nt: TGTGCCAGCAGACAACGACAGACGGCCAATTCACCCCTCCACTTT

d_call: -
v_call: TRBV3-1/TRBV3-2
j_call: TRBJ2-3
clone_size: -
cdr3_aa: CASSQGASGVDTQYF
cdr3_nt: TGTGCCAGCAGCCAAGGGGCCTCGGGAGTAGATACGCAGTATTTT

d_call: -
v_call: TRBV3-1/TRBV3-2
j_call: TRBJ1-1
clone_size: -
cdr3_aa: CASSLVSDTEAFF
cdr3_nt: TGTGCCAGCAGTCTTGTCAGCGACACTGAAGCTTTCTTT

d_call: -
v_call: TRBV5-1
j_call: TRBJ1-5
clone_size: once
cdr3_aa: CASSKDSSNQPQHF
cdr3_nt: TGCGCCAGCAGCAAAGACAGTAGCAATCAGCCCCAGCATTTT

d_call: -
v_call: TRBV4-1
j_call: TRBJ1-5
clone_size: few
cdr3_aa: CASSQPGAGRQPQHF
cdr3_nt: TGCGCCAGCAGCCAGCCCGGGGCGGGGCGTCAGCCCCAGCATTTT

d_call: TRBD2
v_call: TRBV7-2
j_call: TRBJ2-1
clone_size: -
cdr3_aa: CASSPTSGRTGEQFF
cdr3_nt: TGTGCCAGCAGCCCGACTAGCGGGAGGACGGGTGAGCAGTTCTTC

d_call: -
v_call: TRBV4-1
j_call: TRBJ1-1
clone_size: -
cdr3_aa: CASSQDEQGKNPFRNTEAFF
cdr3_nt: TGCGCCAGCAGCCAAGATGAGCAGGGAAAAAACCCCTTTAGGAATACTGAAGCTTTCTTT

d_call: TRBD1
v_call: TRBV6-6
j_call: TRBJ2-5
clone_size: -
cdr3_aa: CASSYIGGVGSETQYF
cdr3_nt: TGTGCCAGCAGTTACATAGGGGGCGTAGGAAGTGAGACCCAGTACTTC

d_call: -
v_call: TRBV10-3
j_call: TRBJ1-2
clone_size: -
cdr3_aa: CAISKEQGRNGYTF
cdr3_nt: TGTGCCATCAGTAAAGAGCAGGGAAGGAATGGCTACACCTTC

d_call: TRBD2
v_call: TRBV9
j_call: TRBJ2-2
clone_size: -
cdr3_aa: CASSVPYGTSGGNTGELFF
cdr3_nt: TGTGCCAGCAGCGTCCCGTACGGGACTAGCGGGGGAAACACCGGGGAGCTGTTTTTT

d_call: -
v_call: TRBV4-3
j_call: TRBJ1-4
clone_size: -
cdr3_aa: CASSQRRMGQFNEKLFF
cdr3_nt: TGCGCCAGCAGCCAACGTAGAATGGGGCAGTTTAATGAAAAACTGTTTTTT

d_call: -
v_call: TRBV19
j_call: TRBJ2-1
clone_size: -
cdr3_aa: CASSMGGGRNSYNEQFF
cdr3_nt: TGTGCCAGTAGTATGGGAGGGGGGAGGAACTCCTACAATGAGCAGTTCTTC

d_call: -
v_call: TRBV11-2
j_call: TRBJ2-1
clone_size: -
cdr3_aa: CASSFQAEPSYNEQFF
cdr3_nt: TGTGCCAGCAGTTTCCAAGCGGAACCATCCTACAATGAGCAGTTCTTC